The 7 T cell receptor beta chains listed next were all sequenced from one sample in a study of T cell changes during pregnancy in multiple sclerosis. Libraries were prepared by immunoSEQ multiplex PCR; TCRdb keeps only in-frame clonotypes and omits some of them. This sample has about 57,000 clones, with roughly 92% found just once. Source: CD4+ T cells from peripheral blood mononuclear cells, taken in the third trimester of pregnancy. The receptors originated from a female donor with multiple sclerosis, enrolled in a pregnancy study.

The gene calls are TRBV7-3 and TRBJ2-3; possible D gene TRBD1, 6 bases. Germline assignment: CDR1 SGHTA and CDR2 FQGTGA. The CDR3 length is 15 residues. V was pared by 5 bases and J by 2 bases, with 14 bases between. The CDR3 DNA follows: TGTGCCAGCAGCCCAGAGGGGGTCAACACAGATACGCAGTATTTT. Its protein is CASSPEGVNTDTQYF.

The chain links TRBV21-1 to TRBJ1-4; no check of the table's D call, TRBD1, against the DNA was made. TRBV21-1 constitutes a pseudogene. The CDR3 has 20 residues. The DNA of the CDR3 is TGTGCCAGCATCACCCAAGGGGCAGGGGGCGTAAAATCAACTAATGAAAAACTGTTTTTT. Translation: CASITQGAGGVKSTNEKLFF.

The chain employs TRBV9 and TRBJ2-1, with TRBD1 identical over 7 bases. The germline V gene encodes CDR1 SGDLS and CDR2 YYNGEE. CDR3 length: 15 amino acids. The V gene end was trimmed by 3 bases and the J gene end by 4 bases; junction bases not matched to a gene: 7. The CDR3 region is CASSAIPGGYNEQFF. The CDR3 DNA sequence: TGTGCCAGCAGCGCGATCCCAGGGGGATACAATGAGCAGTTCTTC.

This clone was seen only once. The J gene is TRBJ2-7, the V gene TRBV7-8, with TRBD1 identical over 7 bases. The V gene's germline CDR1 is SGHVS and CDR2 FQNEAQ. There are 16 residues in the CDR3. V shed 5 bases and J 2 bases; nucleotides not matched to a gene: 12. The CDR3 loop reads CASSPGRDSLAYEQYF. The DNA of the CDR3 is TGTGCCAGCAGCCCCGGACGGGACAGCCTCGCCTACGAGCAGTACTTC.

The chain's CDR3 is CASSAAIGQGSSPLHF. The CDR3 DNA sequence: TGCGCCAGCAGCGCCGCAATTGGACAGGGGTCCTCACCCCTCCACTTT. The gene calls are TRBV5-1 and TRBJ1-6; TRBD1 matches 9 bases. This CDR3 is 16 amino acids long. Germline CDR1 reads SGHRS; CDR2 reads YFSETQ. V gave up 4 bases and J gave up 10 bases; unmatched junction bases: 12.

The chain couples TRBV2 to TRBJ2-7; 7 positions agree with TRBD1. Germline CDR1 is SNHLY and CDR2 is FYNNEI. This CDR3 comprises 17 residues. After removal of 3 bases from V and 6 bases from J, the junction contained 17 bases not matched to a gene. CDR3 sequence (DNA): TGTGCCAGCAGTGAGAGGGGGCAGGGTACCGGCCCTAGCGAGCAGTACTTC. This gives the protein CASSERGQGTGPSEQYF.

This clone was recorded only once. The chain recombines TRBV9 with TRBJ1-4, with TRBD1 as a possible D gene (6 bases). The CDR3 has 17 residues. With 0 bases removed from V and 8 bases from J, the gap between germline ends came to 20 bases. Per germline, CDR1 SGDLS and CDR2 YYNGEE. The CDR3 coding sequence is TGTGCCAGCAGCGTAGCCCCGGGGGGCTCTGGAGACGAAAAACTGTTTTTT. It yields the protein CASSVAPGGSGDEKLFF.